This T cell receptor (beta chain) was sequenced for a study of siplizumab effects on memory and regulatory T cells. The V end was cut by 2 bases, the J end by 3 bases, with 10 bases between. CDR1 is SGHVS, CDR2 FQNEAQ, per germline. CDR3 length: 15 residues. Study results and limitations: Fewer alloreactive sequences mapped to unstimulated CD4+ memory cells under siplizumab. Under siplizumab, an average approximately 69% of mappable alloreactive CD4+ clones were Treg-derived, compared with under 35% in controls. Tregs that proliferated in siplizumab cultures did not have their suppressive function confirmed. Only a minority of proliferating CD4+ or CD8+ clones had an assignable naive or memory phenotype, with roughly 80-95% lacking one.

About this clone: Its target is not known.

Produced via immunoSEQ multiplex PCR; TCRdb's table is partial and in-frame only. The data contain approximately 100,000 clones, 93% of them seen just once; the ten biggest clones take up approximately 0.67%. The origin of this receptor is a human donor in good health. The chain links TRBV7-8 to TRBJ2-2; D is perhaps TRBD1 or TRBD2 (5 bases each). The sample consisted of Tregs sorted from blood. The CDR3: CASSLRGEYTGELFF. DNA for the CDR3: TGTGCCAGCAGCTTACGGGGCGAGTACACCGGGGAGCTGTTTTTT.